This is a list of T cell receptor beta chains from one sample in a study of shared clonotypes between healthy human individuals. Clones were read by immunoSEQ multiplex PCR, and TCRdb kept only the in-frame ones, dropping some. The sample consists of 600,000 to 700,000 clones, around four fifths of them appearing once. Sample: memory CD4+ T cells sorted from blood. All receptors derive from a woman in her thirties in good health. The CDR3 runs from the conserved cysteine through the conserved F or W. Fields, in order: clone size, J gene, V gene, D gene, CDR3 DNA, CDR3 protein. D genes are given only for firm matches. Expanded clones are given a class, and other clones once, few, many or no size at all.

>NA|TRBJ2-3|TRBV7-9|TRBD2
TGTGCCAGCAGCTCAAAACGACTAGCGGGAGGCACAGATACGCAGTATTTT
CASSSKRLAGGTDTQYF
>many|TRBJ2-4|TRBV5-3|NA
TGTGCCAGAAGCTTGGGTGGGAGGCCGCTAGCCAAAAACATTCAGTACTTC
CARSLGGRPLAKNIQYF
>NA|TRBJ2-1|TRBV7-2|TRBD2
TGTGCCAGCAGCTCGCTCACACTTATAGCGGGCACCCAGTTCTTC
CASSSLTLIAGTQFF
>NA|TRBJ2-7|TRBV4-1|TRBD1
TGCGCCAGCAGCCAAGAACAGGGGGCCTACGAGCAGTACTTC
CASSQEQGAYEQYF
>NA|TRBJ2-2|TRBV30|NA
TGTGCCTGGGCCCGTAGCTACACCGGGGAGCTGTTTTTT
CAWARSYTGELFF
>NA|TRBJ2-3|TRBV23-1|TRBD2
TGCGCCAGCAGTCAATGGGGTAGCGGGAGGGCCATGAGAACAGATACGCAGTATTTT
CASSQWGSGRAMRTDTQYF
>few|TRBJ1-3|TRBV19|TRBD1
TGTGCCAGTAGTGTTGACAGGGCGACTGGAAACACCATATATTTT
CASSVDRATGNTIYF
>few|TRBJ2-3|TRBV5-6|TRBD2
TGTGCCAGCAGCCGACTAGCGGTCACAGATACGCAGTATTTT
CASSRLAVTDTQYF
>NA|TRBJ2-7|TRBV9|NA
TGTGCCAGCAGCATTAGTGGGGGGGAGCAGTACTTC
CASSISGGEQYF
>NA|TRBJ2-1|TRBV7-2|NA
TGTGCCAGCAGCCTTTCCGCGGTCGGGCTTGGGAATGAGCAGTTCTTC
CASSLSAVGLGNEQFF
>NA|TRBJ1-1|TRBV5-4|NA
TGTGCCAGCAGCCGTGAAACCATGAACACTGAAGCTTTCTTT
CASSRETMNTEAFF
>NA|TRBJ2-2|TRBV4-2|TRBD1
TGTGCCAGCAGCAGCACGGGACAGCACACCGGGGAGCTGTTTTTT
CASSSTGQHTGELFF
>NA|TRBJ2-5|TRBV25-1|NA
TGTGCCAGCAGTGATGTAAGGTACCAAGAGACCCAGTACTTC
CASSDVRYQETQYF
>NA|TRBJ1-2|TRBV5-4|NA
TGTGCCAGCAGCTTGTTAGGGATTAATGGCTACACCTTC
CASSLLGINGYTF
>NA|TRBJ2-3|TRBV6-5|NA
TGTGCCAGCAGTTCCCAGGCAGATACGCAGTATTTT
CASSSQADTQYF
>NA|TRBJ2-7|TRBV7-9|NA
TGTGCCAGCAGCCCGTCGTTCCTGGTGGAGCAGTACTTC
CASSPSFLVEQYF
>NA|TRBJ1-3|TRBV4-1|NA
TGCGCCAGCAGCCAAGAGGACGGTAAAAACACCATATATTTT
CASSQEDGKNTIYF
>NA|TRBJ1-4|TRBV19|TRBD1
TGTGCCAGTAAAAATCGCGGCAGGGGGAATGAAAAACTGTTTTTT
CASKNRGRGNEKLFF
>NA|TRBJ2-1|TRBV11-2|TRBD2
TGTGCCAGCAGCTCTCACTCACTAGCGGGAGGCGGGATGGAGTTCTTC
CASSSHSLAGGGMEFF
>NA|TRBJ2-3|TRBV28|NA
TGTGCCAGCAGCCTCGGGCGTTGGGATACGCAGTATTTT
CASSLGRWDTQYF
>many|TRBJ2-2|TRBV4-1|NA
TGCGCCAGCAGCGGGGGGTGGGGCACCGGGGAGCTGTTTTTT
CASSGGWGTGELFF
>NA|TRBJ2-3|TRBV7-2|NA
TGTGCCAGCAGCAAGGAAGGGAGCGCGCAGTATTTT
CASSKEGSAQYF
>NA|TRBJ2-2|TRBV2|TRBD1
TGTGCCAGCAGCGCTCAGGGGGCGAACACCGGGGAGCTGTTTTTT
CASSAQGANTGELFF
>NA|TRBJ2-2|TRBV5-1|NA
TGCGCCAGCAACGTGGAAGGGACCGGGGAGCTGTTTTTT
CASNVEGTGELFF
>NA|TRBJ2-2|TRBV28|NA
TGTGCCAGCAGTTTAAGGGGACCCGGGGAGCTGTTTTTT
CASSLRGPGELFF
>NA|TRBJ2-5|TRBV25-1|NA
TGTGCCAGCAGTGCATCACAGGGTCCCGTGGGGACCCAGTACTTC
CASSASQGPVGTQYF
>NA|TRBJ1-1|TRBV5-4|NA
TGTGCCAGCAGCAAATGGGACCGTAGGGGCACTGAAGCTTTCTTT
CASSKWDRRGTEAFF
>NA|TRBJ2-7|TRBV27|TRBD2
TGTGCCAGCAGTTCTCGGACTAGCGGGAACTACGAGCAGTACTTC
CASSSRTSGNYEQYF
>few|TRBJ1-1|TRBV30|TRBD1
TGTGCCTGGGAAGAGACAGGGTCGACTGAAGCTTTCTTT
CAWEETGSTEAFF
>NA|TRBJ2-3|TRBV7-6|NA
TGTGCCAGCAGCTTAGGCCAAACGCAGTATTTT
CASSLGQTQYF
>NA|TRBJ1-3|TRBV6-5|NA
TGTGCCAGCAGTTACGAGGTCGGAAACACCATATATTTT
CASSYEVGNTIYF
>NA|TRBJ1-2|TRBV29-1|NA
TGCAGCGTTGAAGTAAGGGGGACTAGCGGCTACACCTTC
CSVEVRGTSGYTF
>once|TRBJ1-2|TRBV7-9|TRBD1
TGTGCCAGCAGCTTAACCTCGTTCCGGGGACAGGGCTACACCTTC
CASSLTSFRGQGYTF
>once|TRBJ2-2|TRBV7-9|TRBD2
TGTGCCAGCAGCCCCCGACTGAGCGGGAGGAACACCGGGGAGCTGTTTTTT
CASSPRLSGRNTGELFF
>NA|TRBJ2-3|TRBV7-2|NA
TGTGCCAGCAGCTTAGGGGGCCTCCCTTTCACAGATACGCAGTATTTT
CASSLGGLPFTDTQYF
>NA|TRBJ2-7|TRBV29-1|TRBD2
TGCAGCGCGCGCCGGGAGGGCTCCTACGAGCAGTACTTC
CSARREGSYEQYF
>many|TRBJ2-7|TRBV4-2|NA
TGTGCCAGCAGCCAAGATGATGCGTCCCCTTCCTACGAGCAGTACTTC
CASSQDDASPSYEQYF
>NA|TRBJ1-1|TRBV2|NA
TGTGCCAGCAGTGAAGAGGGACGAATCACGGGAGCTTTCTTT
CASSEEGRITGAFF
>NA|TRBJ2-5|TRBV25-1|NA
TGTGCCAGCAGTACATCGGGGAGTCCGAGAGAGACCCAGTACTTC
CASSTSGSPRETQYF
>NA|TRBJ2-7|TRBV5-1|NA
TGCGCCAGCAGCTTCTCCACGACGGGAGACCCCAACTACGAGCAGTACTTC
CASSFSTTGDPNYEQYF
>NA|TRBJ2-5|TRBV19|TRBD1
TGTGCCAGTAGTAAAACGGGACAGATAGAGACCCAGTACTTC
CASSKTGQIETQYF
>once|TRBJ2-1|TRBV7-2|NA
TGTGCCAGCAGCTTGGGGGGAAGGTCCTACAATGAGCAGTTCTTC
CASSLGGRSYNEQFF
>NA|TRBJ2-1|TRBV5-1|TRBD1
TGCGCCAGCAGCTTGGATGGGACAGGGCTAGGTACCGAGCAGTTCTTC
CASSLDGTGLGTEQFF
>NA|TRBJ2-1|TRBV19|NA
TGTGCCAGTAGTCGTTGGAGGGCCTTGGAGAATGAGCAGTTCTTC
CASSRWRALENEQFF
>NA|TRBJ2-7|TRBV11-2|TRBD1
TGTGCCAGCAGGGGACAGGCAGGGTACGAGCAGTACTTC
CASRGQAGYEQYF
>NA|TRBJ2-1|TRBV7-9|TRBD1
TGTGCCAGCAAAGACAGGGAAGCCTCCTACAATGAGCAGTTCTTC
CASKDREASYNEQFF
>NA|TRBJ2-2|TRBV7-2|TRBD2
TGTGCCAGCAGCTTAAACTTAGCGGGGGCGAACACCGGGGAGCTGTTTTTT
CASSLNLAGANTGELFF
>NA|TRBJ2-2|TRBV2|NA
TGTGCCAGCAAAAGGACTCCGGGAACCGGGGAGCTGTTTTTT
CASKRTPGTGELFF
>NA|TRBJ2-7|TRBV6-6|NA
TGTGCCAGCACGGCAGGGGATGTCTACGAGCAGTACTTC
CASTAGDVYEQYF
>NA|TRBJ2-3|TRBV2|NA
TGTGCCACAAATGGGGAAGGTACAGATACGCAGTATTTT
CATNGEGTDTQYF
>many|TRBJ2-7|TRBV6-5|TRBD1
TGTGCCAGCAGTTACTCGGGACAGGGATCTTACGAGCAGTACTTC
CASSYSGQGSYEQYF
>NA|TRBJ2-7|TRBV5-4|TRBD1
TGTGCCAGCAGCTCCGTGCACCAGGGGGACTACGAGCAGTACTTC
CASSSVHQGDYEQYF
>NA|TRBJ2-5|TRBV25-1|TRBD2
TGTGCCAGCAGTGAATATTGGGCTAGCGGGGAGACCCAGTACTTC
CASSEYWASGETQYF
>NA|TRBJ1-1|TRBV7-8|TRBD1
TGTGCCAGCAGCCTCAGGGGGCGAACTGAAGCTTTCTTT
CASSLRGRTEAFF
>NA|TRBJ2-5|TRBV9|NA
TGTGCCAGCAGCGTAGTGGCGGAGGAGGGAACCCAGTACTTC
CASSVVAEEGTQYF